The T cell receptor beta chain described here comes from a study of T cell repertoires in ileal Crohn's disease. Whole-study context: At surgery, under 40% of patients smoked, with median disease duration 7.9 years. Broader study findings: High-frequency clones were more common in sorted CD8 than CD4 cells. Active smokers at surgery had more clonal expansions than non-smokers.

A word on this clone: As yet, its antigen is unknown.

The assay was immunoSEQ multiplex PCR, and TCRdb's table has in-frame clones only and misses some. This table has around 970 clones, about 88% appearing once. This CDR3 is built from 13 residues. CDR1 is MNHEY and CDR2 is SVGAGI in the germline V gene. V lost 2 bases and J lost 4, with 8 bases in between. Sequenced sample: ileal tissue. This sequence was found in an adult with Crohn's disease. The chain has TRBV6-5 and TRBJ1-2; D unclear. The CDR3 spells CASSYAGSYGYTF. CDR3 nucleotide sequence: TGTGCCAGCAGTTACGCGGGGAGCTATGGCTACACCTTC.